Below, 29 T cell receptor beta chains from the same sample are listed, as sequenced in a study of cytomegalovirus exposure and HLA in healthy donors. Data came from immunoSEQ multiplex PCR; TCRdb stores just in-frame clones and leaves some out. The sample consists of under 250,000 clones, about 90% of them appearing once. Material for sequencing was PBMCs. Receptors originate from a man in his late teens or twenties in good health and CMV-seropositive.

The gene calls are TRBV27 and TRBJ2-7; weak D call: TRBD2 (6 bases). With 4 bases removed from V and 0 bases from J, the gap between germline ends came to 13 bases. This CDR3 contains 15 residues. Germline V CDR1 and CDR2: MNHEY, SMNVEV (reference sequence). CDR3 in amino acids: CASSYQGGSSYEQYF. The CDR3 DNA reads TGTGCCAGCAGTTACCAAGGAGGGAGCTCCTACGAGCAGTACTTC.

The CDR3 bases are TGTGCCAGCAGTTTATCGAAAGGGGGTCCTGAAGCTTTCTTT. It yields the protein CASSLSKGGPEAFF. The J gene is TRBJ1-1, the V gene TRBV27; a possible D gene is TRBD1 (6 bases). V was pared by 0 bases and J by 6 bases, with 11 bases between. This CDR3 region has 14 residues. Germline V gene lookup returns CDR1 MNHEY and CDR2 SMNVEV (reference sequence).

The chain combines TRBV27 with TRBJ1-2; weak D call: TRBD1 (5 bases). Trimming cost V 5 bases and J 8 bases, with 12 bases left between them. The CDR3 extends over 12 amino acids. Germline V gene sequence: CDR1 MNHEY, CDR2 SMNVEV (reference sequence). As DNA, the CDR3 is TGTGCCAGCAGTCCCCGTTGGGGCGGCTACACCTTC. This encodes CASSPRWGGYTF.

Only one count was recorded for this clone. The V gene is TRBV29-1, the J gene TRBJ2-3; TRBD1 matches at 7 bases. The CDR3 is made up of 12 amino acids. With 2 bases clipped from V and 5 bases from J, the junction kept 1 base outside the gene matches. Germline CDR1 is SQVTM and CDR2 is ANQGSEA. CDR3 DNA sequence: TGCAGCGTTGAATCAGGGGGAGATACGCAGTATTTT. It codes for CSVESGGDTQYF.

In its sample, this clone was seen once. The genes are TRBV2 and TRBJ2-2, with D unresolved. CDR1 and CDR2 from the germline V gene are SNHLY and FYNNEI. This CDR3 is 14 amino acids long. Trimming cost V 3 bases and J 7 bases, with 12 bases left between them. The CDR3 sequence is CASSDMRNGGELFF. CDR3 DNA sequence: TGTGCCAGCAGTGATATGCGTAACGGCGGGGAGCTGTTTTTT.

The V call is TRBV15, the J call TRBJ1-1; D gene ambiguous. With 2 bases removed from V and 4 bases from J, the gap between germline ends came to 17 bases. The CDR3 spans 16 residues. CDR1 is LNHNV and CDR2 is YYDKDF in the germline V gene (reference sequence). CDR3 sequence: CATSRPPPASSTEAFF. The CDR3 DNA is TGTGCCACCAGCAGACCCCCCCCAGCGTCGAGCACTGAAGCTTTCTTT.

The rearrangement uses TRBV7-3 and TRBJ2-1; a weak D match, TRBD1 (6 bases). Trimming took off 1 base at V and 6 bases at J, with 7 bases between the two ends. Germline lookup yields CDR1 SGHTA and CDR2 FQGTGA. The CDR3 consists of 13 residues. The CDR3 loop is CASSLSRGNEQFF. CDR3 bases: TGTGCCAGCAGCTTAAGCAGGGGCAATGAGCAGTTCTTC.

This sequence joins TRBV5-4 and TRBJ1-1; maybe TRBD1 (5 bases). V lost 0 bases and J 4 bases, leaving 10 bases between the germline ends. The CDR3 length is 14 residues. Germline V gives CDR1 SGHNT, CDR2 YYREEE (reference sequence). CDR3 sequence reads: CASSLVARGTEAFF. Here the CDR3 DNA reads TGTGCCAGCAGCTTGGTTGCGAGGGGCACTGAAGCTTTCTTT.

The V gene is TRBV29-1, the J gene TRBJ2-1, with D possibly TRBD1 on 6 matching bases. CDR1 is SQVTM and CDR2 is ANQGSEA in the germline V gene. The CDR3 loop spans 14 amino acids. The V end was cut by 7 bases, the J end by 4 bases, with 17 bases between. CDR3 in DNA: TGCAGCGCACACATCACGGGACATTACAATGAGCAGTTCTTC. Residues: CSAHITGHYNEQFF.

As DNA, the CDR3 is TGCGCCAGCAGCACCTTCGGGGGGGGCGGTGGACAAGAGACCCAGTACTTC. Its protein product is CASSTFGGGGGQETQYF. The chain couples TRBV5-1 to TRBJ2-5; 8 bases match TRBD2. CDR1 SGHRS and CDR2 YFSETQ come from the germline V gene. The CDR3 spans 17 residues. The J segment lost 2 bases and the V segment lost 4 bases, leaving 13 bases of the junction unmatched.

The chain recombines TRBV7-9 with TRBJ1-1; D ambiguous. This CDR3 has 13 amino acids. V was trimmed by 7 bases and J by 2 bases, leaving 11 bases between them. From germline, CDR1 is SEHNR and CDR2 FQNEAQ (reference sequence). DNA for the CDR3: TGTGCCAGCACCGGAAGTCCTAACACTGAAGCTTTCTTT. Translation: CASTGSPNTEAFF. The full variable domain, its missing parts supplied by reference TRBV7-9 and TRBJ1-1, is DTGVSQNPRHKITKRGQNVTFRCDPISEHNRLYWYRQTLGQGPEFLTYFQNEAQLEKSRLLSDRFSAERPKGSFSTLEIQRTEQGDSAMYLCASTGSPNTEAFFGQGTRLTVV.

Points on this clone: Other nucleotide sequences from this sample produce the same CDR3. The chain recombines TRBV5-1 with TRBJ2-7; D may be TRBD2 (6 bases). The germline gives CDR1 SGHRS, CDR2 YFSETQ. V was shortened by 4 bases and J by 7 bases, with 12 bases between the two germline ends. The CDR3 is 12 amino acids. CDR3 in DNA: TGCGCCAGCAGCCTGGGAGGCGGAGAGCAGTACTTC. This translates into CASSLGGGEQYF.

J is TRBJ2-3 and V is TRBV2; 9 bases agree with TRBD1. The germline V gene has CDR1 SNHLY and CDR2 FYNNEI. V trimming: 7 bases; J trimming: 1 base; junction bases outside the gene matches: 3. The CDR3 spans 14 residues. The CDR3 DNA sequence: TGTGCCAGCAAGGACAGGGGAGGCACAGATACGCAGTATTTT. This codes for CASKDRGGTDTQYF.

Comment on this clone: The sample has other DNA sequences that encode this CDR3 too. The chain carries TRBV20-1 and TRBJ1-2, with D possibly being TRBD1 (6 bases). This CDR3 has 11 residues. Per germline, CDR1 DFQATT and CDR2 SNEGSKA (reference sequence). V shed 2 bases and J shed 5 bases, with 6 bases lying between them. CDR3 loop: CSARQGYGYTF. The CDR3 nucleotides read TGCAGTGCTAGACAGGGGTATGGCTACACCTTC.

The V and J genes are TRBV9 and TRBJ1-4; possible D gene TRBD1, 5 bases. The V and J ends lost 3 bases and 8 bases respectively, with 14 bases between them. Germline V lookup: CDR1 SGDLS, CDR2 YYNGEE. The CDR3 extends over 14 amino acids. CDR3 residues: CASSAGDSGEKLFF. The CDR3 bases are TGTGCCAGCAGCGCGGGGGACTCAGGGGAAAAACTGTTTTTT.

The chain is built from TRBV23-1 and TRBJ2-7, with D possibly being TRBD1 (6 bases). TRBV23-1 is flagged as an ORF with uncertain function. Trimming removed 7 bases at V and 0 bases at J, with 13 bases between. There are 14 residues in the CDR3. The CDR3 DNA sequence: TGCGCCAGCATTAGACAGGCGTACTCCTACGAGCAGTACTTC. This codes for CASIRQAYSYEQYF.

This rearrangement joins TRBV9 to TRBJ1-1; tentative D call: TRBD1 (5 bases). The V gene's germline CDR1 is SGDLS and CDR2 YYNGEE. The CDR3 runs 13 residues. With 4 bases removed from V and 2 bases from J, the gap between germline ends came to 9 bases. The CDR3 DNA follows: TGTGCCAGCAGCCGGGGCAGTAACACTGAAGCTTTCTTT. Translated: CASSRGSNTEAFF.

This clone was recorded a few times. CDR3 sequence (DNA): TGTGCCAGCAGTTTCACAGGGGCAGGAAACACCATATATTTT. It encodes CASSFTGAGNTIYF. The chain carries TRBV28 and TRBJ1-3; TRBD1 agrees at 7 bases. V lost 3 bases to trimming and J lost 4 bases; unmatched junction nucleotides: 3. The CDR3 loop spans 14 amino acids. The germline V gene encodes CDR1 MDHEN and CDR2 SYDVKM. Full variable domain (outside the CDR3, taken from reference TRBV28 and TRBJ1-3): DVKVTQSSRYLVKRTGEKVFLECVQDMDHENMFWYRQDPGLGLRLIYFSYDVKMKEKGDIPEGYSVSREKKERFSLILESASTNQTSMYLCASSFTGAGNTIYFGEGSWLTVV.

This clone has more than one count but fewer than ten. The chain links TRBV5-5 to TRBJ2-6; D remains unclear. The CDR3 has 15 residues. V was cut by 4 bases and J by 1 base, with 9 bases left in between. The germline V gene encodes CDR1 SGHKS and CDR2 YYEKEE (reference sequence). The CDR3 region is CASSKDGSGANVLTF. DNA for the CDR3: TGTGCCAGCAGCAAGGACGGGTCTGGGGCCAACGTCCTGACTTTC.

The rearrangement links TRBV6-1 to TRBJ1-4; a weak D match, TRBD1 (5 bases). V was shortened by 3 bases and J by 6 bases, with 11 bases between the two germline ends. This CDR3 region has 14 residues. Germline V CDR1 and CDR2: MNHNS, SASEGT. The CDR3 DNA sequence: TGTGCCAGCAGTGAGCGGGGGGAGTATGAAAAACTGTTTTTT. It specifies CASSERGEYEKLFF.

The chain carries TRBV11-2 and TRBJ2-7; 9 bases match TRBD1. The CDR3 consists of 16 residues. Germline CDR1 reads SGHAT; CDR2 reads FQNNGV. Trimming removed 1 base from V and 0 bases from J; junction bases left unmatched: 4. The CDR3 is CASSLARTGDSYEQYF. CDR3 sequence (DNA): TGTGCCAGCAGCTTAGCACGGACAGGGGACTCCTACGAGCAGTACTTC.

This CDR3 is CASSGRQGGGTEAFF. The CDR3 DNA sequence: TGTGCCAGCAGCGGAAGACAGGGTGGCGGCACTGAAGCTTTCTTT. This chain joins TRBV11-2 and TRBJ1-1, with 7 nucleotides matching TRBD1. The germline gives CDR1 SGHAT, CDR2 FQNNGV. CDR3 size: 15 residues. The trim removed 5 bases at V and 4 bases at J, leaving 10 bases unmatched.

The CDR3 nucleotides are TGTGCCAGCAGTGGTGGGACAGGGGGTAACTATGGCTACACCTTC. Translating it yields CASSGGTGGNYGYTF. V usage is TRBV2 and J usage is TRBJ1-2; 11 nucleotides line up with TRBD1. Germline V lookup: CDR1 SNHLY, CDR2 FYNNEI. Germline trimming cut 4 bases from V and 1 base from J; bases unmatched to any gene: 2. There are 15 residues in the CDR3.

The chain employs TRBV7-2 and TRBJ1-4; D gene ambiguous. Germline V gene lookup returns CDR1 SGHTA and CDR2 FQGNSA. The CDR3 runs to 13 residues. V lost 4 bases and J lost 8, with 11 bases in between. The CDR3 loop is CASSSRRLEKLFF. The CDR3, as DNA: TGTGCCAGCAGCTCCCGCAGGTTGGAAAAACTGTTTTTT. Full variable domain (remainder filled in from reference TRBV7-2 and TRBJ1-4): GAGVSQSPSNKVTEKGKDVELRCDPISGHTALYWYRQSLGQGLEFLIYFQGNSAPDKSGLPSDRFSAERTGGSVSTLTIQRTQQEDSAVYLCASSSRRLEKLFFGSGTQLSVL.

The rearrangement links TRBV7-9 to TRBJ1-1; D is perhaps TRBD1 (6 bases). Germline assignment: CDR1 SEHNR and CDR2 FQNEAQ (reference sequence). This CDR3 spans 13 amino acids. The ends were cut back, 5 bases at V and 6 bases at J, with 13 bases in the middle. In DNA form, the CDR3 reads TGTGCCAGCAGCAGAGGGACAACCCCTGAAGCTTTCTTT. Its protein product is CASSRGTTPEAFF.

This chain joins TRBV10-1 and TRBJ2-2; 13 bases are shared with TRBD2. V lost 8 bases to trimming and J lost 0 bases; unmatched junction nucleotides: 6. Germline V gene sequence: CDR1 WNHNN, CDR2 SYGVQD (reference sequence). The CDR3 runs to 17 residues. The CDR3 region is CASGGLAGPANTGELFF. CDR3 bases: TGCGCCAGCGGGGGACTAGCGGGACCCGCGAACACCGGGGAGCTGTTTTTT.

The CDR3 spells CSAIPYEQYF. The CDR3 nucleotides are TGCAGTGCTATCCCCTACGAGCAGTACTTC. The rearrangement joins TRBV20-1 to TRBJ2-7, with D uncertain. V was pared by 4 bases and J by 2 bases, with 3 bases between. CDR1 is DFQATT and CDR2 is SNEGSKA in the germline V gene (reference sequence). This CDR3 is built from 10 residues.

CDR3 amino acids: CASSEQGMGETQYF. The CDR3 coding sequence is TGTGCCAGCAGTGAACAGGGGATGGGGGAGACCCAGTACTTC. V is TRBV6-1 and J is TRBJ2-5; D is possibly TRBD1 (6 bases). This CDR3 is 14 amino acids long. Germline V gene sequence: CDR1 MNHNS, CDR2 SASEGT. Trimming removed 2 bases from V and 5 bases from J, with 12 bases in between.

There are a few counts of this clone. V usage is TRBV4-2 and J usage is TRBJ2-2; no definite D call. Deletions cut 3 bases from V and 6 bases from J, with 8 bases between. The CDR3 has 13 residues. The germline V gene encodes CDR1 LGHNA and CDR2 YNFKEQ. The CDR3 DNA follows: TGTGCCAGCAGCCAGGATCAATCCGGGGAGCTGTTTTTT. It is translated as CASSQDQSGELFF.